The sequence of this T cell receptor beta chain was determined in a study of cytomegalovirus exposure and HLA in healthy donors. PCR primers comprised 60 Vbeta and 13 Jbeta primers. Here immunoSEQ multiplex PCR was the method, and the copy in TCRdb shows in-frame clones only, minus some. The table lists some 130,000 clones, around 77% of them singletons. Germline CDR1 SGHRS, CDR2 YFSETQ. Trimming removed 4 bases from V and 2 bases from J; junction bases left unmatched: 7. CDR3 length: 15 amino acids. The V gene is TRBV5-1, the J gene TRBJ2-7; TRBD1 aligns across 9 bases. Input material: PBMCs. The TCR comes from a young man in good health and CMV-seronegative. The CDR3 sequence: CASSPDRGAAYEQYF. For the CDR3, the DNA is TGCGCCAGCAGCCCCGACAGGGGGGCCGCCTACGAGCAGTACTTC.